This TCR beta chain was sequenced during a study of PD-L1 blockade in urothelial cancer. Looking at the study overall: Bladder-origin urothelial cancer in males described about 90% of the 29 patients. Prior chemotherapy ranged from 0 to 3 regimens per patient.

The CDR3 has 16 residues. Per the germline V gene, CDR1 is SGHTA and CDR2 is FQGNSA. V lost 0 bases, J lost 6 bases, and 7 bases stayed unmatched. Time point defined: pretreatment peripheral blood. The repertoire was sequenced with immunoSEQ multiplex PCR; TCRdb's copy has only in-frame clones and lacks some. The sample contains 35,000 to 45,000 clones, about 88% of which appear only once. The receptor comes from a donor at least 40 years old with urothelial cancer. The material sequenced was PBMCs, taken around atezolizumab (anti-PD-L1) treatment. V usage is TRBV7-2 and J usage is TRBJ2-7, with 11 positions matching TRBD2. In nucleotides, the CDR3 is TGTGCCAGCAGCTTAGCTGGGAGACTAGCGGGGCGCGAGCAGTACTTC. Its protein is CASSLAGRLAGREQYF.